The clone carrying this T cell receptor beta chain showed up just once. The antigen is unknown. The same CDR3 arises from other DNA sequences in this sample as well. A multiplex PCR was run with 60 Vbeta primers and 13 Jbeta primers. Authors' processing steps: Some 10 million of the about 80 million unique TCR beta chains counted in a later analysis were shared. TCRdb's copy holds only in-frame clones and misses some; the assay was immunoSEQ multiplex PCR. V and J calls plus clone size are reproduced from that table; the DNA served to infer D and trimming. The table includes 150,000 to 200,000 clones, over 70% detected once. This CDR3 has 14 residues. Trimming pared 0 bases from V and 3 bases from J, leaving 8 bases between. Per the germline V gene, CDR1 is SGHAT and CDR2 is FQNNGV. The source of the sample is a study of cytomegalovirus exposure and HLA in healthy donors. General study points: According to the study, 160 or so TCR beta chains were cytomegalovirus-associated.

The chain recombines TRBV11-2 with TRBJ1-2; D gene uncertain. The specimen was PBMCs. The sequence derives from a man aged 40-49 years in good health and CMV-seropositive. The CDR3 here is CASSLDQAYYGYTF. CDR3 nucleotides: TGTGCCAGCAGCTTAGATCAGGCCTACTATGGCTACACCTTC.